Shown below are 29 T cell receptor beta chains from a single sample sequenced in a study of low-dose radiotherapy and immunotherapy resistance in tumors. Time point: before trial treatment. First-strand cDNA used TRAV- and TRBV-specific primers, covering alpha and beta chains. With a constant-region primer and a V-primer adapter, TCRs were subjected to roughly 20 PCR cycles of amplification. Each CDR3 protein is one row after TCRdb ran MiXCR on the reads. The table lists around 90,000 distinct CDR3 sequences, approximately 19% of them singletons. The sequencing here drew on PBMCs, taken before treatment. All receptors derive from a male donor with prostate cancer.

In its sample, this clonotype was seen many times. The gene calls are TRBV12-3 or TRBV12-4 and TRBJ1-5; D is unclear. The V and J ends lost 1 base and 2 bases respectively, with 6 bases between them. CDR3 length: 14 residues. CDR3 sequence reads: CASSLGGGNQPQHF. The CDR3 DNA sequence: TGTGCCAGCAGTTTAGGGGGTGGCAATCAGCCCCAGCATTTT.

This clonotype was counted ten times or more. This sequence joins TRBV5-1 and TRBJ1-4; a weak D match, TRBD1 (6 bases). The CDR3 runs to 13 residues. Germline V gene data show CDR1 as SGHRS and CDR2 as YFSETQ. Trimming took off 4 bases at V and 7 bases at J, with 11 bases between the two ends. CDR3 region: CASSPEGVEKLFF. The DNA of the CDR3 is TGCGCCAGCAGCCCGGAGGGGGTTGAAAAACTGTTTTTT. The whole variable domain, remainder taken from reference TRBV5-1 and TRBJ1-4, is KAGVTQTPRYLIKTRGQQVTLSCSPISGHRSVSWYQQTPGQGLQFLFEYFSETQRNKGNFPGRFSGRQFSNSRSEMNVSTLELGDSALYLCASSPEGVEKLFFGSGTQLSVL.

CDR3 DNA sequence: TGTGCCAGCAGCAGACAAGACAGGGCAGATACGCAGTATTTT. It codes for CASSRQDRADTQYF. The V and J genes are TRBV28 and TRBJ2-3, with 7 bases that match TRBD1. The CDR3 loop spans 14 amino acids. V shed 6 bases and J 4 bases; nucleotides not matched to a gene: 7. Germline V gene data show CDR1 as MDHEN and CDR2 as SYDVKM.

This clonotype has a handful of counts. This sequence joins TRBV7-9 and TRBJ2-1, with D unresolved. Germline V gives CDR1 SEHNR, CDR2 FQNEAQ (reference sequence). V lost 5 bases to trimming and J lost 3 bases, with 8 bases between them. CDR3 length equals 13 residues. CDR3 loop: CASSAWSYNEQFF. The CDR3 DNA reads as TGTGCCAGCAGCGCGTGGAGCTACAATGAGCAGTTCTTC.

Ten or more counts support this clonotype. V usage is TRBV20-1 and J usage is TRBJ2-1; 9 nucleotides agree with TRBD2. The length of the CDR3 is 14 residues. Germline CDR1 reads DFQATT; CDR2 reads SNEGSKA (reference sequence). Trimming removed 2 bases from V and 2 bases from J; junction bases left unmatched: 1. The CDR3 nucleotides are TGCAGTGCTAGACTAGCGGGGACCTACAATGAGCAGTTCTTC. This translates into CSARLAGTYNEQFF.

This clonotype came up many times. The V gene is TRBV29-1, the J gene TRBJ2-2; D is ambiguous. This CDR3 contains 14 residues. The V gene's germline CDR1 is SQVTM and CDR2 ANQGSEA. V dropped 3 bases and J dropped 1 base, with 9 bases sitting between them. The CDR3 DNA reads as TGCAGCGTTGATAGCCTAAAGAACACCGGGGAGCTGTTTTTT. Its translation is CSVDSLKNTGELFF.

In its sample, this clonotype was seen many times. V is TRBV19 and J is TRBJ2-1; D gene unclear. Germline lookup yields CDR1 LNHDA and CDR2 SQIVND (reference sequence). The CDR3 is 14 residues long. Deletions cut 9 bases from V and 3 bases from J, with 15 bases between. The CDR3 DNA is TGTGCCAGCCGACCGGGCCTCAACTACAATGAGCAGTTCTTC. This translates into CASRPGLNYNEQFF.

In its sample, this clonotype was seen many times. The chain couples TRBV12-3 or TRBV12-4 to TRBJ2-6; TRBD1 matches at 7 bases. The CDR3 length is 15 residues. The J segment lost 4 bases and the V segment lost 5 bases, leaving 5 bases of the junction unmatched. The CDR3 nucleotides are TGTGCCAGCAGTCAACAGGGGAGAGGGGCCAACGTCCTGACTTTC. Its translation is CASSQQGRGANVLTF.

In its sample, this clonotype was seen many times. The CDR3 reads CSVVVQDSGNTIYF. The CDR3 nucleotides are TGCAGCGTTGTCGTACAGGATTCTGGAAACACCATATATTTT. The chain recombines TRBV29-1 with TRBJ1-3, with a tentative D call TRBD1 (5 bases). Germline V gives CDR1 SQVTM, CDR2 ANQGSEA. CDR3 size: 14 residues. V gave up 4 bases and J gave up 1 base, with 11 bases separating them. The variable domain in full, with the rest retrieved from reference TRBV29-1 and TRBJ1-3, is SAVISQKPSRDICQRGTSLTIQCQVDSQVTMMFWYRQQPGQSLTLIATANQGSEATYESGFVIDKFPISRPNLTFSTLTVSNMSPEDSSIYLCSVVVQDSGNTIYFGEGSWLTVV.

This clonotype has at least ten counts. The chain combines TRBV15 with TRBJ2-5; 8 nucleotides line up with TRBD2. The germline V gene encodes CDR1 LNHNV and CDR2 YYDKDF (reference sequence). The CDR3 consists of 15 residues. V gave up 1 base and J gave up 5 bases; unmatched junction bases: 6. The CDR3 sequence: CATSRVRTSFETQYF. The DNA for the CDR3 is TGTGCCACCAGCAGAGTAAGGACTAGCTTTGAGACCCAGTACTTC.

The rearrangement joins TRBV29-1 to TRBJ2-7, with TRBD2 matching over 8 bases. The CDR3 loop spans 14 amino acids. V lost 1 base and J lost 1; bases outside the gene matches: 3. Looked up from germline, CDR1 is SQVTM and CDR2 is ANQGSEA. The CDR3 spells CSVEAGTSSYEQYF. The CDR3 DNA follows: TGCAGCGTTGAAGCCGGGACTAGTTCCTACGAGCAGTACTTC.

This clonotype occurred many times. The J gene is TRBJ1-1, the V gene TRBV5-1; D remains ambiguous. Trimming took off 5 bases at V and 0 bases at J, with 8 bases between the two ends. This CDR3 contains 13 residues. CDR1 is SGHRS, CDR2 YFSETQ, per germline. CDR3 bases: TGCGCCAGCAGGGAGCCTATGAACACTGAAGCTTTCTTT. Protein: CASREPMNTEAFF.

This clonotype was observed at least ten times. The chain employs TRBV4-2 and TRBJ2-1; D call uncertain. The CDR3 contains 16 residues. The germline V gene has CDR1 LGHNA and CDR2 YNFKEQ. V was trimmed by 0 bases and J by 0 bases, leaving 9 bases between them. The CDR3 DNA is TGTGCCAGCAGCCAAGAGGTGCTCTACTCCTACAATGAGCAGTTCTTC. This gives the protein CASSQEVLYSYNEQFF.

At least ten counts were recorded for this clonotype. The V gene is TRBV28, the J gene TRBJ1-2; D may be TRBD1 (6 bases). This CDR3 region has 15 residues. Trimming pared 5 bases from V and 6 bases from J, leaving 19 bases between. Germline V CDR1 and CDR2: MDHEN, SYDVKM. The DNA of the CDR3 is TGTGCCAGCAGTAAAGGGGACATTTCGACCAATGGCTACACCTTC. As protein: CASSKGDISTNGYTF.

This clonotype was detected many times. The chain combines TRBV6-8 with TRBJ2-5; D call uncertain. Germline CDR1 reads MNHGY; CDR2 reads SAAAGT. The ends were cut back, 5 bases at V and 5 bases at J, with 6 bases in the middle. The CDR3 loop spans 11 amino acids. CDR3 bases: TGTGCCAGCAGTAAGGCGGAGACCCAGTACTTC. This encodes CASSKAETQYF.

This clonotype has at least ten counts. This chain links TRBV7-2 with TRBJ2-3; TRBD2 agrees at 8 bases. V shed 3 bases and J 2 bases; nucleotides not matched to a gene: 10. The CDR3 consists of 17 residues. CDR1 and CDR2 from the germline V gene are SGHTA and FQGNSA. CDR3 nucleotides: TGTGCCAGCAGCTTTGGAGCGGGGGCCAGTTACACAGATACGCAGTATTTT. This translates into CASSFGAGASYTDTQYF.

This clonotype was found many times. The genes are TRBV5-6 and TRBJ2-1; 8 bases fit TRBD1. CDR1 and CDR2 (germline): SGHDT, YYEEEE. The junction had 0 bases not matched to a gene; V was cut back by 0 bases and J by 7 bases. The CDR3 is 13 amino acids. This chain's CDR3 is CASSLDRGNEQFF. The CDR3 region has the DNA TGTGCCAGCAGCTTGGACAGGGGGAATGAGCAGTTCTTC.

This clonotype was detected many times. The chain recombines TRBV19 with TRBJ1-3; 7 bases agree with TRBD1. The V gene end was trimmed by 3 bases and the J gene end by 0 bases; junction bases not matched to a gene: 5. CDR1 and CDR2 from the germline V gene are LNHDA and SQIVND (reference sequence). The CDR3 length is 16 residues. CDR3 sequence reads: CASSIRGTVSGNTIYF. As DNA, the CDR3 is TGTGCCAGTAGTATTCGCGGGACAGTCTCTGGAAACACCATATATTTT. The variable domain in full, completed from reference TRBV19 and TRBJ1-3, reads DGGITQSPKYLFRKEGQNVTLSCEQNLNHDAMYWYRQDPGQGLRLIYYSQIVNDFQKGDIAEGYSVSREKKESFPLTVTSAQKNPTAFYLCASSIRGTVSGNTIYFGEGSWLTVV.

Ten or more counts support this clonotype. V and J are TRBV20-1 and TRBJ1-2; possibly TRBD1 for D (5 bases). Germline V gene sequence: CDR1 DFQATT, CDR2 SNEGSKA (reference sequence). Trimming stripped 6 bases from V and 2 bases from J, with 10 bases between. This CDR3 is 12 amino acids long. CDR3 nucleotide sequence: TGCAGTGCCCCCAAGGGGAACTATGGCTACACCTTC. Translated: CSAPKGNYGYTF.

This clonotype was detected many times. The chain recombines TRBV18 with TRBJ1-2, with D possibly TRBD1 on 6 matching bases. The CDR3 contains 12 residues. Looked up from germline, CDR1 is KGHSH and CDR2 is LQKENI. The germline V and J ends were trimmed by 0 bases and 7 bases, with 6 bases remaining between them. CDR3 region: CASSPPGGGYTF. CDR3 DNA: TGTGCCAGCTCACCACCAGGGGGTGGCTACACCTTC.

This clonotype was seen many times. V gene TRBV20-1 combines with J gene TRBJ2-4; 12 bases fit TRBD1. This CDR3 spans 18 amino acids. Germline V gene lookup returns CDR1 DFQATT and CDR2 SNEGSKA (reference sequence). V was clipped by 2 bases and J by 2 bases; unmatched bases: 10. The CDR3 bases are TGCAGTGCTAGACCGGGACAGGGGGCGTTCCAGACCAAAAACATTCAGTACTTC. Translation gives CSARPGQGAFQTKNIQYF.

The chain joins TRBV5-1 to TRBJ1-1; D is possibly TRBD1 (6 bases). Germline CDR1 is SGHRS and CDR2 is YFSETQ. The V end was cut by 3 bases, the J end by 5 bases, with 14 bases between. The length of the CDR3 is 14 residues. The chain's CDR3 is CASSYDRRGTEAFF. The CDR3 DNA follows: TGCGCCAGCAGCTATGACAGGAGAGGGACTGAAGCTTTCTTT.

This clonotype was observed a handful of times. The CDR3 DNA reads as TGTGCCAGTAGTATAGATCGATCGAAAGATCAGCCCCAGCATTTT. Translated: CASSIDRSKDQPQHF. V usage is TRBV19 and J usage is TRBJ1-5; no firm D call. This CDR3 has 15 amino acids. Germline V gene data show CDR1 as LNHDA and CDR2 as SQIVND (reference sequence). Trimming took off 0 bases at V and 5 bases at J, with 11 bases between the two ends.

Ten or more counts support this clonotype. The V call is TRBV3-1, the J call TRBJ2-2; weak D call: TRBD2 (5 bases). The CDR3 covers 17 residues. Germline loops: CDR1 LGHDT, CDR2 YNNKEL (reference sequence). V gave up 1 base and J gave up 2 bases, with 14 bases separating them. This CDR3 is CASSQVLRARNTGELFF. Here the CDR3 DNA reads TGTGCCAGCAGCCAAGTTTTGCGGGCAAGAAACACCGGGGAGCTGTTTTTT. Drawing the rest from reference TRBV3-1 and TRBJ2-2, the complete variable domain is DTAVSQTPKYLVTQMGNDKSIKCEQNLGHDTMYWYKQDSKKFLKIMFSYNNKELIINETVPNRFSPKSPDKAHLNLHINSLELGDSAVYFCASSQVLRARNTGELFFGEGSRLTVL.

As DNA, the CDR3 is TGCAGCGTTGATCCACTCCGAGGGGGGTTCAATGAGCAGTTCTTC. Protein sequence: CSVDPLRGGFNEQFF. The chain is built from TRBV29-1 and TRBJ2-1; D assignment may be TRBD1 or TRBD2 (6 bases each). Trimming left V 3 bases short and J 6 bases short, with 18 bases between. CDR3 length: 15 amino acids. The V gene's germline CDR1 is SQVTM and CDR2 ANQGSEA.

This clonotype showed up just once. The CDR3, as DNA: TGCAGTGCTAGAGGGAGGACTAGCGGGAGTGACGAGCAGTACTTC. Its protein is CSARGRTSGSDEQYF. The chain combines TRBV20-1 with TRBJ2-7; TRBD2 aligns across 13 bases. The CDR3 has 15 residues. Trimming took 1 base from V and 5 from J; bases not matched to a gene: 5. The germline V gene encodes CDR1 DFQATT and CDR2 SNEGSKA (reference sequence).

This clonotype showed up many times. The genes are TRBV7-2 and TRBJ2-5, with unresolved D. Deletions cut 4 bases from V and 5 bases from J, with 8 bases between. The germline CDR1 and CDR2 sequences are SGHTA and FQGNSA. The CDR3 has 12 residues. The CDR3 loop is CASSSRTETQYF. Here the CDR3 DNA reads TGTGCCAGCAGCTCAAGGACGGAGACCCAGTACTTC.

This clonotype was found many times. The rearrangement links TRBV4-1 to TRBJ2-2, with 8 bases matching TRBD1. The CDR3 covers 17 residues. Unmatched junction bases numbered 8, after V lost 0 bases and J lost 5 bases. Germline values: CDR1 MGHRA, CDR2 YSYEKL. Here the CDR3 reads CASSQDGPGGMTGELFF. Here the CDR3 DNA reads TGCGCCAGCAGCCAAGATGGGCCAGGGGGCATGACCGGGGAGCTGTTTTTT.

This clonotype was counted ten times or more. This chain links TRBV20-1 with TRBJ2-7; TRBD1 might be the D (5 bases). Deletions cut 5 bases from V and 0 bases from J, with 11 bases between. The CDR3 has 13 amino acids. Looked up from germline, CDR1 is DFQATT and CDR2 is SNEGSKA (reference sequence). The chain's CDR3 is CSALRQSSYEQYF. The CDR3 coding sequence is TGCAGTGCTTTGCGACAGAGCTCCTACGAGCAGTACTTC.